This entry describes one T cell receptor beta chain. The data derive from a study of blood T cell repertoires in COVID-19. The overall study: The United States, Italy and Spain provided the acute and convalescent COVID-19 samples.

The length of the CDR3 is 14 residues. Losses at the gene ends were 4 bases for V and 7 bases for J; bases not matched to a gene: 8. The germline V gene has CDR1 MNHEY and CDR2 SVGEGT. Assay: immunoSEQ multiplex PCR; the TCRdb copy retains only in-frame clones and omits some. The table has about 61,000 clones, 80% to 90% seen once; the top ten hold around 6.3%. The receptor's source is a man in his sixties with acute or convalescent COVID-19. Sequenced: peripheral blood. V gene TRBV6-2 or TRBV6-3 combines with J gene TRBJ1-2; TRBD1 matches at 8 bases. CDR3 sequence: CASSFSGGSGGYTF. Here the CDR3 DNA reads TGTGCCAGCAGTTTCTCAGGGGGCAGCGGTGGCTACACCTTC.